Described below is a single T cell receptor (beta chain) sequence and its context. Its matching antigen is unknown. These data come from a study of T-cell memory formation after mild COVID-19. Study context: The two donors had largely donor-specific TCR clusters.

Study outcomes and limitations: Pre-infection memory carried some responding clones, suggesting that cross-reactive memory joined.

Trimming shortened V by 3 bases and J by 5 bases, and 11 bases separated the two germline ends. The CDR3 length is 13 residues. The germline V gene encodes CDR1 SGHVS and CDR2 FQNEAQ. TCRdb re-called the 5' RACE reads with MiXCR, one entry per CDR3 protein. The table has hundreds of thousands of distinct CDR3 sequences, about 20% seen once; the top ten hold about 8.2%. The material sequenced was PBMCs or a T cell subset sorted from them (not recorded which). V is TRBV7-8 and J is TRBJ2-7; possibly TRBD2 for D (5 bases). This receptor was obtained from an adult woman who had mild COVID-19 (a few samples of this study predate the infection). Cell type and time point are not known. The CDR3 reads CASSLGSPDEQYF. CDR3 bases: TGTGCCAGCAGCTTGGGGAGTCCGGACGAGCAGTACTTC.